The 6 T cell receptor beta chains below come from one sample, sequenced in a study of patients and donors after allogeneic stem cell transplantation. Each CDR3 protein gets one entry after TCRdb re-called the RT-PCR reads with MiXCR. This sample has hundreds of thousands of distinct CDR3 sequences, with more than 15% found just once. Sequencing input: blood, either unsorted or a sorted T cell fraction (not recorded which). The receptor set was obtained from a human donor who was either an allogeneic HSCT recipient or a stem cell or donor lymphocyte infusion donor (not recorded which). It is not recorded whose cells these are; they may come from a transplant donor.

The table lists this clonotype with many counts. This sequence joins TRBV4-3 and TRBJ1-5; D unresolved. The CDR3 has 13 residues. CDR1 and CDR2 (germline): LGHNA, YSLEER. Trimming cost V 0 bases and J 5 bases, with 5 bases left between them. The chain's CDR3 is CASSQDRYQPQHF. CDR3 in DNA: TGCGCCAGCAGCCAAGATCGATATCAGCCCCAGCATTTT.

This clonotype was detected only a few times. The rearrangement joins TRBV12-3 or TRBV12-4 to TRBJ2-7, with TRBD2 matching 9 bases. V trimming: 6 bases; J trimming: 6 bases; junction bases outside the gene matches: 3. The CDR3 runs 12 residues. Here the CDR3 reads CASSRTSAEQYF. CDR3 sequence (DNA): TGTGCCAGCAGCCGGACTAGCGCCGAGCAGTACTTC.

The J gene is TRBJ2-7, the V gene TRBV6-2 or TRBV6-3, with 12 bases fitting TRBD2. CDR1 and CDR2 from the germline V gene are MNHEY and SVGEGT. V shed 6 bases and J 2 bases; nucleotides not matched to a gene: 14. CDR3 length: 18 residues. CDR3 in DNA: TGTGCCAGCAGCTATACCCTCGAGACTAGCGGGAGAACCTACGAGCAGTACTTC. Amino acids: CASSYTLETSGRTYEQYF.

V and J are TRBV15 and TRBJ1-4, with no clear D. Germline values: CDR1 LNHNV, CDR2 YYDKDF (reference sequence). CDR3 length equals 13 residues. The ends were cut back, 5 bases at V and 5 bases at J, with 9 bases in the middle. The CDR3 DNA reads as TGTGCCACCAGCCCCTGGCAAAATGAAAAACTGTTTTTT. Protein: CATSPWQNEKLFF. Based on the CDR3 plus reference TRBV15 and TRBJ1-4, the full variable domain is DAMVIQNPRYQVTQFGKPVTLSCSQTLNHNVMYWYQQKSSQAPKLLFHYYDKDFNNEADTPDNFQSRRPNTSFCFLDIRSPGLGDTAMYLCATSPWQNEKLFFGSGTQLSVL.

In this sample, this clonotype turned up a few times. This chain links TRBV7-9 with TRBJ2-5, with D tentatively TRBD1 or TRBD2 (5 bases each). Germline V gives CDR1 SEHNR, CDR2 FQNEAQ (reference sequence). This CDR3 is built from 16 residues. Trimming left V 2 bases short and J 3 bases short, with 16 bases between. CDR3 sequence: CASSLSPPGPEETQYF. The CDR3 nucleotides read TGTGCCAGCAGCTTATCTCCCCCGGGACCCGAAGAGACCCAGTACTTC.

Only one count was recorded for this clonotype. This sequence joins TRBV10-2 and TRBJ2-7; maybe TRBD2 (6 bases). The germline V and J ends were trimmed by 8 bases and 1 base, with 15 bases remaining between them. This CDR3 contains 14 residues. Per germline, CDR1 WSHSY and CDR2 SAAADI. CDR3 protein: CASGRWRESYEQYF. The CDR3 nucleotides are TGCGCCAGCGGGCGGTGGCGGGAATCCTACGAGCAGTACTTC.